This T cell receptor (beta chain) emerged from a study of Graves' ophthalmopathy and Graves' hyperthyroidism. RNA served as the template for amplifying TCR beta CDR3 regions. Second-round multiplex PCR followed a first-round RT-PCR using HTBI primers. TCRdb fed the multiplex PCR reads into MiXCR, producing one record per CDR3 protein. The sample holds more than 300,000 distinct CDR3 sequences; 15% are singletons and the top ten take roughly 7%. CDR1 and CDR2 (germline): MNHNS, SASEGT. The J segment lost 6 bases and the V segment lost 2 bases, leaving 6 bases of the junction unmatched. CDR3 size: 16 residues.

What was sequenced was peripheral blood. The origin of this receptor is a woman younger than 35 with stable Graves' hyperthyroidism. The V gene is TRBV6-1, the J gene TRBJ2-2; 10 bases are shared with TRBD2. Here the CDR3 reads CASSEKRGGWSGELFF. The DNA of the CDR3 is TGTGCCAGCAGTGAAAAGCGGGGGGGCTGGTCCGGGGAGCTGTTTTTT.